This TCR beta chain was observed in a study of persistence of HIV-infected CD4 T cells. Study-level information: CD4+ T cells responding to CMV or HIV-1 Gag were isolated.

Stimulation used around 9.1 ug/mL lysate from CMV-infected fibroblasts. CD40L-negative CD69-negative CD45RO-high memory CD4+ T cells were sorted as populations depleted of antigen-responding cells. Inclusion required CMV-positive serology and CD4+ counts above 400 cells/uL. The immunoSEQ assay was version 4, run in survey mode. Each sample used up to about 1 ug genomic DNA diluted to approximately 9.2 ng/uL. Sequenced by immunoSEQ multiplex PCR; TCRdb stores in-frame clones only, minus some. In the table there are tens of thousands of clones, 82% of which are singletons. Study results and limitations: Compared with CD3/CD28-stimulated cells, CMV- and Gag-responding cells showed lower TCRbeta richness.

As for this clone: Its target is not known.

The origin of this receptor is an adult woman with HIV who was CMV-seropositive. The starting material was CD4+ T cells sorted from PBMCs after 18-hour stimulation, obtained from a patient who received antiretroviral therapy.

The CDR3 is CSASNAGESGETQYF. Written as DNA, the CDR3 is TGCAGTGCTAGTAACGCGGGAGAAAGTGGAGAGACCCAGTACTTC. V is TRBV20-1 and J is TRBJ2-5; 7 bases are a match to TRBD2. Germline values: CDR1 DFQATT, CDR2 SNEGSKA (reference sequence). There are 15 residues in the CDR3. With 3 bases clipped from V and 4 bases from J, the junction kept 11 bases outside the gene matches.